This T cell receptor beta chain was obtained from a study of patients and donors after allogeneic stem cell transplantation. Via MiXCR, TCRdb re-called the RT-PCR reads, giving one row per CDR3 protein. The profile covers fewer than 95,000 distinct CDR3 sequences, with approximately 5.2% appearing a single time and about 2.5% taken by the ten largest. CDR3 length equals 16 residues. Germline assignment: CDR1 SGHNT and CDR2 YENEEA. Trimming took off 2 bases at V and 2 bases at J, with 16 bases between the two ends. The rearrangement links TRBV11-3 to TRBJ2-7; D is unresolved. The sequenced sample was blood, either unsorted or a sorted T cell fraction (not recorded which). The source of this sequence is a human donor who was either an allogeneic HSCT recipient or a stem cell or donor lymphocyte infusion donor (not recorded which). It is not recorded whose cells these are; they may come from a transplant donor. The CDR3 here is CASSLTNGPTPYEQYF. In nucleotides, the CDR3 is TGTGCCAGCAGCTTAACCAACGGACCCACCCCCTACGAGCAGTACTTC.